This T cell receptor beta chain is drawn from a study of shared clonotypes between healthy human individuals. V was clipped by 7 bases and J by 5 bases; unmatched bases: 11. Germline assignment: CDR1 SQVTM and CDR2 ANQGSEA. The CDR3 loop spans 14 amino acids. Study-wide points: Memory subsets generally showed lower estimated richness than naive subsets. A handful of donors shared about 5% of their naive CD4 clonotypes.

Naive CD8 cells were CD45RO-negative, positively selected for CCR7, excluding terminally differentiated effector memory CD45RA+ cells. Sequencing was at deep level. Produced via immunoSEQ multiplex PCR; TCRdb's table is partial and in-frame only. This table holds about 2.1 million clones, approximately 94% found once. Regarding this clone: What it recognizes is unknown.

Sequences were obtained from naive CD8+ T cells from PBMCs. The chain couples TRBV29-1 to TRBJ2-5, with 9 bases lining up with TRBD2. The TCR originated in a man between 18 and 29 years old in good health. Some clones in this sample may be carry-over from other donors' samples. The CDR3 loop reads CSGTLAGLGETQYF. The CDR3 DNA reads as TGCAGCGGGACTCTAGCGGGACTTGGGGAGACCCAGTACTTC.